Listed below are T cell receptor beta chains from one sample, sequenced in a study of OX40 agonist ivuxolimab in advanced cancers. The method was immunoSEQ multiplex PCR; TCRdb's version includes in-frame clones alone and lacks a portion of them. The sample records about 97,000 clones, around 85% being singletons. The source was CD4+ or CD8+ T cells sorted from blood, collected in a trial of the OX40 agonist ivuxolimab. These receptors all come from an adult with an advanced solid tumor such as melanoma, head and neck, liver or kidney cancer. The conserved cysteine and the conserved F or W are not part of the CDR3 here. The order of the fields is CDR3 protein, V gene.

ASRKRGPSYEQY | TRBV6-5
ASSLGSPAGDYEQY | TRBV5-4
ASSPGGSAKNIQY | TRBV28
ASSLAGPNTGELF | TRBV11-3
ASSSRGTGEKLF | TRBV19
ASSSGGRQPQH | TRBV6-5
ASSLGTGFSPLH | TRBV5-1
ASSVQGDGYT | TRBV2
ASSLSGQVLENEQF | TRBV5-1
ASSPRGQGDTQY | TRBV27
ASVLIGGGAEAF | TRBV6-6
ASSPVDGTQY | TRBV18
ASSGRDRGQGQPQH | TRBV6-1
AWSLGQTQY | TRBV30
ASSYDTDGNTIY | TRBV6-5
ASSSPTGAGELF | TRBV7-2
ASKRWGGLTDTQY | TRBV5-1
ASSLVFSGDNEKLF | TRBV5-1
ASSSLGQISYEQY | TRBV6-5
ASSTGARETQY | TRBV19
ASSEQGYGYT | TRBV18
ASSAHADYNQPQH | TRBV9
ASLTYNQPQH | TRBV19
ASSSTMISGRHTDTQY | TRBV5-1
ASSLGQGQETQY | TRBV5-1
ASRGTGETGELF | TRBV19
ASRPLEGGNQPQH | TRBV6-5
ASSLAGSYEQY | TRBV5-4
ASMVRGNTEAF | TRBV28
ASSLIFNEKLF | TRBV5-1
ASSASSLPNTEAF | TRBV9
ASSLGLAGGPEQY | TRBV7-8
ASSQVRQVTEKLF | TRBV4-3